These T cell receptor beta chains were read from a single sample in a study of T cell repertoires in cytomegalovirus infection. For these receptors, no antigen is known. TCRdb re-called the reads through MiXCR, storing one row per CDR3 protein. This sample carries about 920,000 distinct CDR3 sequences, more than 25% of them seen once, and the ten largest clones take more than 13%. Sequences were derived from cultured CD8+ T cells from PBMCs, sampled from culture after CMV antigen stimulation. Receptors originate from a human donor in good health (CMV status not recorded). Some clones in this sample may be carry-over from other donors' samples. The CDR3 runs from the conserved cysteine through the conserved F or W. Each record gives: CDR3 protein, CDR3 DNA, clone size, D gene, J gene, V gene. The D gene is left open where the match is weak. Part of the rows lack a size; the others show once, few, many or a class for expanded clones.

CASTLMPGTSTDTQYF,TGTGCCAGCACCCTTATGCCGGGAACTAGCACAGATACGCAGTATTTT,-,-,TRBJ2-3,TRBV12-3/TRBV12-4
CASSTRTGKVGTEAFF,TGTGCCAGTAGTACCCGGACAGGGAAGGTCGGCACTGAAGCTTTCTTT,-,TRBD1,TRBJ1-1,TRBV19
CASSHLRDSIQETQYF,TGTGCCAGCAGTCATCTCCGGGACAGCATCCAAGAGACCCAGTACTTC,-,TRBD1,TRBJ2-5,TRBV28
CASSSQGLPNQPQHF,TGTGCCAGCAGTTCCCAGGGGCTTCCAAATCAGCCCCAGCATTTT,-,-,TRBJ1-5,TRBV2
CASGGPTENEQFF,TGCGCCAGCGGGGGTCCTACAGAGAATGAGCAGTTCTTC,-,-,TRBJ2-1,TRBV4-3
CASSSHQKVTTDTQYF,TGTGCCAGCAGTTCTCACCAGAAGGTTACCACAGATACGCAGTATTTT,-,-,TRBJ2-3,TRBV2
CASSYDYNEQFF,TGTGCCAGCAGCTACGATTACAATGAGCAGTTCTTC,many,-,TRBJ2-1,TRBV7-8
CSVEVSSRNEQFF,TGCAGCGTTGAAGTCTCCTCCAGGAATGAGCAGTTCTTC,-,-,TRBJ2-1,TRBV29-1
CASSFYDWVRGDEQFF,TGTGCCAGCAGTTTCTATGACTGGGTTAGGGGTGATGAGCAGTTCTTC,many,-,TRBJ2-1,TRBV7-2
CATSRDLGTGNTIYF,TGTGCCACCAGCAGAGATCTGGGAACTGGAAACACCATATATTTT,-,-,TRBJ1-3,TRBV15
CASSFLSGGGYTF,TGTGCCAGCAGTTTTTTGTCAGGGGGTGGCTACACCTTC,-,TRBD1,TRBJ1-2,TRBV27
CASSSTPGELFF,TGTGCCAGCAGCTCCACACCCGGGGAGCTGTTTTTT,few,-,TRBJ2-2,TRBV27